This T cell receptor (beta chain) was identified during a study of T cells in Graves' hyperthyroidism and ophthalmopathy. Regions amplified from RNA transcripts were the TCR beta CDR3 regions. The HTBI primer set served for first-round RT-PCR of the TCR CDR3. Each CDR3 protein is one row after TCRdb ran MiXCR on the multiplex PCR reads. The data contain hundreds of thousands of distinct CDR3 sequences, around a sixth of them singletons. Looked up from germline, CDR1 is DFQATT and CDR2 is SNEGSKA (reference sequence). The CDR3 loop spans 17 amino acids. Unmatched junction bases numbered 15, after V lost 0 bases and J lost 5 bases.

V gene TRBV20-1 combines with J gene TRBJ2-7; 8 nucleotides match TRBD2. This clonotype was sampled from a woman aged 45-65 years with Graves' hyperthyroidism that later progressed to Graves' ophthalmopathy. Sequencing used blood. CDR3 coding DNA: TGCAGTGCTAGAGATTGGGGGCGGGCTAGCGGGCCTAACGAGCAGTACTTC. Residues: CSARDWGRASGPNEQYF.